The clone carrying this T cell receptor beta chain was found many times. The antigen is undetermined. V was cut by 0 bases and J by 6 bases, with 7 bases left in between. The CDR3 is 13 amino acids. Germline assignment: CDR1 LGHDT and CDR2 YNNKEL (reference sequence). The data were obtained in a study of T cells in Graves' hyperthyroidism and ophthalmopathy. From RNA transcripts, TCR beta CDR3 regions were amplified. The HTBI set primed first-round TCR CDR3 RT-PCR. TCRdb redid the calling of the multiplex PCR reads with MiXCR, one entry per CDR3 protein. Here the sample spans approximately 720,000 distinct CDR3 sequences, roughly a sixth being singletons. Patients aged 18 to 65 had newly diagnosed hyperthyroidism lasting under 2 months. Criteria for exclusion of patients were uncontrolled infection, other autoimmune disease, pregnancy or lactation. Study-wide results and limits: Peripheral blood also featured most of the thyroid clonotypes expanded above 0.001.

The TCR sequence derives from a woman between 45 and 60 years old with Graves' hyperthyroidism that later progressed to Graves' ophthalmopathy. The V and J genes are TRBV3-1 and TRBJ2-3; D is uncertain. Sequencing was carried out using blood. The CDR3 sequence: CASSQEAVDTQYF. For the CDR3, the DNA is TGTGCCAGCAGCCAAGAAGCCGTGGATACGCAGTATTTT.